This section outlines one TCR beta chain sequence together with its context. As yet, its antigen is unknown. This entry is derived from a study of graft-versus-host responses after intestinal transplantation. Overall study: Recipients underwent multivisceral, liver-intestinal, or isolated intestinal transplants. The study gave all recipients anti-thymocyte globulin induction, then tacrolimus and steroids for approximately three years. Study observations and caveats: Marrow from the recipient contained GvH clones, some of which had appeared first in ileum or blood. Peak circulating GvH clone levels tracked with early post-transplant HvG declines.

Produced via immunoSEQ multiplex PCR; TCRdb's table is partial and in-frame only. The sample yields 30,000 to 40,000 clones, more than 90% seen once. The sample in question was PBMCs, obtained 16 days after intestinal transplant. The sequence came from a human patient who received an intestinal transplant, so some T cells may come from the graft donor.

The CDR3 spells CASSAYRPGLSSYEQYF. The CDR3 nucleotides are TGTGCCAGCAGCGCCTACCGACCAGGGCTTAGCTCCTACGAGCAGTACTTC. The J gene is TRBJ2-7, the V gene TRBV9, with D possibly being TRBD1 (5 bases). Germline CDR1 and CDR2: SGDLS and YYNGEE. The CDR3 consists of 17 residues. V shed 3 bases and J shed 0 bases, with 19 bases lying between them.